The 31 T cell receptor beta chains given below trace back to one sample, sequenced in a study of OX40 agonist ivuxolimab in advanced cancers. Libraries were prepared by immunoSEQ multiplex PCR; TCRdb keeps only in-frame clonotypes and omits some of them. In the table there are some 19,000 clones, about 87% of which are singletons. The sample in question was CD4+ or CD8+ T cells sorted from blood, obtained in a trial of the OX40 agonist ivuxolimab. Receptors originate from an adult with an advanced solid tumor such as melanoma, head and neck, liver or kidney cancer.

The chain uses TRBV6-5 and TRBJ1-4, with no clear D. Germline V CDR1 and CDR2: MNHEY, SVGAGI. Trimming pared 6 bases from V and 7 bases from J, leaving 15 bases between. The CDR3 has 14 residues. Here the CDR3 DNA reads TGTGCCAGCAGCATCGAAGAGCGGAGTGAAAAACTGTTTTTT. Protein: CASSIEERSEKLFF.

J is TRBJ2-3 and V is TRBV5-1, with TRBD1 matching over 8 bases. Losses at the gene ends were 2 bases for V and 4 bases for J; bases not matched to a gene: 3. CDR3 size: 14 residues. Germline loops: CDR1 SGHRS, CDR2 YFSETQ. The CDR3 region is CASSLGQGADTQYF. The DNA for the CDR3 is TGCGCCAGCAGCTTAGGACAGGGCGCAGATACGCAGTATTTT.

V is TRBV7-9 and J is TRBJ2-1; D gene ambiguous. V dropped 1 base and J dropped 8 bases, with 15 bases sitting between them. Germline CDR1 SEHNR, CDR2 FQNEAQ (reference sequence). The length of the CDR3 is 15 residues. In nucleotides, the CDR3 is TGTGCCAGCAGCTTAGGGGCCACGACGTGGGATGAGCAGTTCTTC. Translation gives CASSLGATTWDEQFF.

The chain employs TRBV6-1 and TRBJ1-3; D unresolved. The germline CDR1 and CDR2 sequences are MNHNS and SASEGT. The ends were cut back, 1 base at V and 2 bases at J, with 12 bases in the middle. CDR3 length equals 16 residues. The chain's CDR3 is CASSEGEGGPGNTIYF. The CDR3 DNA reads TGTGCCAGCAGTGAAGGGGAGGGAGGGCCTGGAAACACCATATATTTT.

The CDR3 coding sequence is TGTGCCAGCAGCTTGATGGCGGGTACTTCCTACGAGCAGTACTTC. This gives the protein CASSLMAGTSYEQYF. This chain uses TRBV7-3 with TRBJ2-7; D is possibly TRBD2 (5 bases). Germline V gene data show CDR1 as SGHTA and CDR2 as FQGTGA. This CDR3 comprises 15 residues. V lost 3 bases to trimming and J lost 1 base, with 13 bases between them.

The count of this clone is one. This chain uses TRBV5-4 with TRBJ1-6; unclear D gene. In germline, CDR1 is SGHNT, CDR2 YYREEE (reference sequence). The V end was cut by 2 bases, the J end by 2 bases, with 14 bases between. The CDR3 has 17 residues. The CDR3: CASSLSSGDPYNSPLHF. CDR3 bases: TGTGCCAGCAGCTTATCTTCCGGGGATCCCTATAATTCACCCCTCCACTTT.

The count of this clone is one. The chain has TRBV30 and TRBJ2-6, with 8 bases identical to TRBD2. V was pared by 2 bases and J by 3 bases, with 0 bases of the junction left unmatched. This CDR3 region has 14 residues. Germline V gene data show CDR1 as GTSNPN and CDR2 as SVGIG (reference sequence). The CDR3 is CAWSSGGGANVLTF. In DNA form, the CDR3 reads TGTGCCTGGAGTAGCGGGGGTGGGGCCAACGTCCTGACTTTC.

The CDR3 bases are TGTGCCAGCAGCCAAGATCGTGGGGGCCCGTCAGATACGCAGTATTTT. It is translated as CASSQDRGGPSDTQYF. The rearrangement links TRBV4-2 to TRBJ2-3; maybe TRBD1 (6 bases). CDR3 length: 16 amino acids. CDR1 and CDR2 from the germline V gene are LGHNA and YNFKEQ. With 0 bases removed from V and 4 bases from J, the gap between germline ends came to 14 bases.

The rearrangement links TRBV25-1 to TRBJ1-5; D unresolved. The CDR3 is 15 residues long. V lost 3 bases to trimming and J lost 0 bases, with 9 bases between them. CDR1 is MGHDK, CDR2 SYGVNS, per germline. The CDR3 region is CASSELVGSNQPQHF. In nucleotides, the CDR3 is TGTGCCAGCAGTGAGCTCGTGGGTAGCAATCAGCCCCAGCATTTT.

This clone was found a few times. This chain uses TRBV5-4 with TRBJ1-2; D uncertain. The germline CDR1 and CDR2 sequences are SGHNT and YYREEE (reference sequence). CDR3 size: 13 residues. V was shortened by 0 bases and J by 2 bases, with 5 bases between the two germline ends. The CDR3 spells CASSLEGNYGYTF. The CDR3 bases are TGTGCCAGCAGCTTGGAGGGCAACTATGGCTACACCTTC.

The V call is TRBV7-9, the J call TRBJ1-1, with 8 bases aligning to TRBD1. J gave up 0 bases and V 5 bases, and 5 bases lay outside the gene matches. Germline-derived CDR1 and CDR2 are SEHNR and FQNEAQ (reference sequence). The CDR3 spans 15 residues. CDR3 DNA sequence: TGTGCCAGCAGCCAAGGACAGGGTATGAACACTGAAGCTTTCTTT. It is translated as CASSQGQGMNTEAFF.

The chain combines TRBV6-1 with TRBJ1-5; D is uncertain. The V end lost 7 bases, the J end lost 1 base, and 8 bases lay between the germline ends. CDR3 length: 13 residues. CDR1 is MNHNS, CDR2 SASEGT, per germline. CDR3 region: CASTGRSNQPQHF. The DNA of the CDR3 is TGTGCCAGCACGGGGAGGAGCAATCAGCCCCAGCATTTT.

The V and J genes are TRBV11-2 and TRBJ1-1; perhaps TRBD1 as D (5 bases). This CDR3 has 16 amino acids. Trimming removed 0 bases at V and 0 bases at J, with 11 bases between. Germline V gene sequence: CDR1 SGHAT, CDR2 FQNNGV. CDR3 protein: CASSLDSWGMNTEAFF. For the CDR3, the DNA is TGTGCCAGCAGCTTAGATTCGTGGGGGATGAACACTGAAGCTTTCTTT. Full variable domain (remainder filled in from reference TRBV11-2 and TRBJ1-1): EAGVAQSPRYKIIEKRQSVAFWCNPISGHATLYWYQQILGQGPKLLIQFQNNGVVDDSQLPKDRFSAERLKGVDSTLKIQPAKLEDSAVYLCASSLDSWGMNTEAFFGQGTRLTVV.

The chain uses TRBV12-2 and TRBJ2-3; the table's D call TRBD2 went unverified against the DNA. TRBV12-2 is labeled a pseudogene. The CDR3 contains 16 residues. The DNA of the CDR3 is TGTGCAAGTCGCTTAAGACTAGCGGGGATTGGAGATACGCAGTATTTT. Its protein product is CASRLRLAGIGDTQYF.

This rearrangement joins TRBV12-5 to TRBJ2-7; the D call may be TRBD1 or TRBD2 (5 bases each). CDR1 is LGHNT and CDR2 is FRNRAP in the germline V gene. The CDR3 length is 13 residues. V gave up 2 bases and J gave up 6 bases, with 11 bases separating them. The CDR3 sequence: CASGLLPGTEQYF. CDR3 coding DNA: TGTGCTAGTGGTTTGTTGCCAGGGACCGAGCAGTACTTC.

This clone has just one count. V gene TRBV19 combines with J gene TRBJ2-7; 8 bases line up with TRBD1. The CDR3 length is 16 residues. V shed 5 bases and J 4 bases; nucleotides not matched to a gene: 13. Looked up from germline, CDR1 is LNHDA and CDR2 is SQIVND (reference sequence). The CDR3 DNA follows: TGTGCCAGTAGTCATCAGGGGGCGCGAAGTGTTTACGAGCAGTACTTC. This gives the protein CASSHQGARSVYEQYF.

The chain employs TRBV10-3 and TRBJ2-1, with 12 bases identical to TRBD2. From germline, CDR1 is ENHRY and CDR2 SYGVKD. After removal of 0 bases from V and 5 bases from J, the junction contained 2 bases not matched to a gene. The CDR3 loop spans 16 amino acids. CDR3 sequence reads: CAISESLAGGDNEQFF. The DNA of the CDR3 is TGTGCCATCAGTGAGTCGCTAGCGGGGGGGGACAATGAGCAGTTCTTC.

The CDR3 reads CASSGFTANYGYTF. Here the CDR3 DNA reads TGTGCCAGCAGTGGTTTCACAGCTAACTATGGCTACACCTTC. V usage is TRBV6-1 and J usage is TRBJ1-2; D gene ambiguous. Trimming cost V 4 bases and J 0 bases, with 9 bases left between them. Looked up from germline, CDR1 is MNHNS and CDR2 is SASEGT. The CDR3 loop spans 14 amino acids.

The V call is TRBV5-6, the J call TRBJ1-1; 9 bases line up with TRBD1. Germline V CDR1 and CDR2: SGHDT, YYEEEE. V shed 6 bases and J 5 bases; nucleotides not matched to a gene: 5. This CDR3 is built from 13 residues. CDR3 in DNA: TGTGCCAGCACAGGACAGGGGCGGACTGAAGCTTTCTTT. This gives the protein CASTGQGRTEAFF.

The rearrangement joins TRBV4-3 to TRBJ2-5; TRBD1 matches 7 bases. The germline V gene has CDR1 LGHNA and CDR2 YSLEER. The trim removed 1 base at V and 5 bases at J, leaving 4 bases unmatched. The CDR3 is 14 residues long. CDR3 nucleotide sequence: TGCGCCAGCAGCCAAGGAAGGGGGCGGGAGACCCAGTACTTC. Translating gives CASSQGRGRETQYF.

To note about this clone: Other DNA sequences in the same sample also yield this CDR3. This chain uses TRBV5-1 with TRBJ2-5; D remains unclear. CDR3 length: 14 amino acids. Germline V gene data show CDR1 as SGHRS and CDR2 as YFSETQ. Trimming stripped 4 bases from V and 0 bases from J, with 10 bases between. The CDR3 here is CASSLKVYQETQYF. The CDR3, as DNA: TGCGCCAGCAGCCTGAAGGTATACCAAGAGACCCAGTACTTC.

The rearrangement joins TRBV2 to TRBJ2-7, with D possibly being TRBD2 (7 bases). Germline lookup yields CDR1 SNHLY and CDR2 FYNNEI. V lost 5 bases and J 0 bases, leaving 20 bases between the germline ends. The CDR3 loop spans 17 amino acids. Here the CDR3 reads CASSTTGGAGPSYEQYF. In nucleotides, the CDR3 is TGTGCCAGCAGTACCACGGGGGGCGCTGGCCCCTCCTACGAGCAGTACTTC.

This clone is a singleton in its sample. CDR3 sequence (DNA): TGTGCCAGCAGTGCACCCCACTTCGTCTTACAGGGGCCAAGGCGGCAGTACTTC. As protein: CASSAPHFVLQGPRRQYF. The chain uses TRBV6-1 and TRBJ2-7; TRBD1 aligns across 7 bases. Germline lookup yields CDR1 MNHNS and CDR2 SASEGT. Losses at the gene ends were 4 bases for V and 9 bases for J; bases not matched to a gene: 24. The CDR3 has 18 residues.

This chain uses TRBV7-9 with TRBJ1-2; D not resolved. The germline gives CDR1 SEHNR, CDR2 FQNEAQ (reference sequence). Trimming pared 4 bases from V and 4 bases from J, leaving 10 bases between. CDR3 length: 13 amino acids. This chain's CDR3 is CASSSAGSYGYTF. CDR3 DNA: TGTGCCAGCAGCTCCGCGGGTAGCTATGGCTACACCTTC.

This clone has a handful of counts. The chain has TRBV27 and TRBJ2-1, with 9 bases matching TRBD2. The germline V gene encodes CDR1 MNHEY and CDR2 SMNVEV (reference sequence). V lost 2 bases, J lost 8 bases, and 7 bases stayed unmatched. This CDR3 spans 15 amino acids. This CDR3 is CASSLGTSGGYEQFF. CDR3 nucleotides: TGTGCCAGCAGTTTAGGGACAAGCGGGGGGTATGAGCAGTTCTTC.

The rearrangement uses TRBV18 and TRBJ2-7; 7 nucleotides agree with TRBD1. CDR3 length: 16 amino acids. The J segment lost 2 bases and the V segment lost 1 base, leaving 8 bases of the junction unmatched. In germline, CDR1 is KGHSH, CDR2 LQKENI. CDR3 loop: CASSPQGARQAYEQYF. CDR3 nucleotide sequence: TGTGCCAGCTCACCACAGGGGGCTCGACAGGCCTACGAGCAGTACTTC.

Comments on this clone: One end of the junction is discordant with germline, which a read error may explain. Other DNA sequences in the same sample also yield this CDR3. J is TRBJ2-2 and V is TRBV6-1; D not certain. The CDR3 spans 15 residues. Germline loops: CDR1 MNHNS, CDR2 SASEGT. CDR3 region: CASSEDIANTGELFF. CDR3 bases: TGTGCCAGTAGTGAAGACATCGCGAACACCGGGGAGCTGTTTTTT.

The chain carries TRBV10-3 and TRBJ2-5; D uncertain. CDR1 is ENHRY, CDR2 SYGVKD, per germline. CDR3 length: 15 residues. The V and J ends lost 3 bases and 0 bases respectively, with 11 bases between them. CDR3 protein: CAISDSAGNQETQYF. Written as DNA, the CDR3 is TGTGCCATCAGTGATTCGGCAGGAAACCAAGAGACCCAGTACTTC.

The chain uses TRBV4-1 and TRBJ1-2; 7 nucleotides align to TRBD1. V lost 0 bases, J lost 4 bases, and 5 bases stayed unmatched. This CDR3 region has 15 residues. CDR1 and CDR2 from the germline V gene are MGHRA and YSYEKL. The CDR3 is CASSQETGLSYGYTF. For the CDR3, the DNA is TGCGCCAGCAGCCAAGAGACAGGGCTCTCCTATGGCTACACCTTC.

V gene TRBV5-1 combines with J gene TRBJ1-5; D uncertain. From germline, CDR1 is SGHRS and CDR2 YFSETQ. V lost 0 bases and J 1 base, leaving 8 bases between the germline ends. The CDR3 loop spans 15 amino acids. This CDR3 reads CASSLEGQSNQPQHF. CDR3 sequence (DNA): TGCGCCAGCAGCTTGGAAGGGCAGAGCAATCAGCCCCAGCATTTT. The full variable domain, with the rest looked up from reference TRBV5-1 and TRBJ1-5, is KAGVTQTPRYLIKTRGQQVTLSCSPISGHRSVSWYQQTPGQGLQFLFEYFSETQRNKGNFPGRFSGRQFSNSRSEMNVSTLELGDSALYLCASSLEGQSNQPQHFGDGTRLSIL.

This clone was found a few times. CDR3 in amino acids: CSVEVNTEAFF. In DNA form, the CDR3 reads TGCAGCGTTGAAGTGAACACTGAAGCTTTCTTT. V is TRBV29-1 and J is TRBJ1-1; D remains unclear. In germline, CDR1 is SQVTM, CDR2 ANQGSEA. With 1 base removed from V and 0 bases from J, the gap between germline ends came to 0 bases. The CDR3 extends over 11 amino acids.